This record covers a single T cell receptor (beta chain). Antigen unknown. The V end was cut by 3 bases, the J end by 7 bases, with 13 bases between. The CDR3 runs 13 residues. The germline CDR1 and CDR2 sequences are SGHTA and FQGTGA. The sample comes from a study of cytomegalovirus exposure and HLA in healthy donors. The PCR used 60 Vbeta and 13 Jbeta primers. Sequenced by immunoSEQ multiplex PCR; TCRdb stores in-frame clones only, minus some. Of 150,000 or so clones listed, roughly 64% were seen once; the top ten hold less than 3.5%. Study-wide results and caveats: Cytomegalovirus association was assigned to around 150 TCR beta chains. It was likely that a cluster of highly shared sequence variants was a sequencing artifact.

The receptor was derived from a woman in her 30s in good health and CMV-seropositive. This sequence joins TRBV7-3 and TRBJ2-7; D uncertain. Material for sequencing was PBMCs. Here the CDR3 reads CASSLVPGREQYF. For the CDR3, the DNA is TGTGCCAGCAGCTTGGTTCCGGGTCGGGAGCAGTACTTC.